This T cell receptor beta chain was profiled in a study of shared clonotypes between healthy human individuals (TCRdb year 2020). Study-wide context: A couple of women and three men aged 18 to 49 years were included in the cohort. Different laboratories and diverse techniques were used to prepare libraries and sequence TCR repertoires, to increase sequencing depth and limit assay-specific biases. To estimate repertoire size and how much clonotypes are shared between individuals, the study performed deep sequencing of blood TCR repertoires from about five healthy adults. For each donor, three plates each were used for CD4 naive and CD4 memory, two plates were used for CD8 naive, and one plate was used for CD8 memory. Per donor, leukapheresis produced somewhere between about 0.94 and 9.5 billion PBMCs. The investigation overall reported the following: Sampling was limited to blood, and TCR repertoires in tissue likely differ from TCR repertoires in blood. Naive subsets generally had larger estimated clonotype richness than memory subsets. Pairwise subsampling led to the expectation that sequencing depth would affect the degree of clonotype sharing among donors. The genetic and exposure-history diversity represented was limited by the small number of donors. Clonotypes shared by all four sorted-subset donors showed higher generation probabilities than non-shared clonotypes. About 5% of naive CD4, roughly 3.6% of naive CD8, approximately 2.2% of memory CD4, and less than 0.45% of memory CD8 clonotypes were shared across several donors. Rarefaction of sorted-subset datasets indicated incomplete sequencing despite the large sequencing depth.

TCR CDR3 regions were amplified from genomic DNA by multiplex PCR using the deep immunoSEQ assay. Extracted genomic DNA from each cell subset was spread evenly across all wells of several immunoSEQ 96-well plates, with each plate serving as a replicate. For sorted subsets, each replicate PCR was loaded with approximately 200 ng genomic DNA, equivalent to approximately 27,000 T cell genomes. The purified libraries were quantified using a Qubit 3.0 fluorometer, sized with a Bioanalyzer 2100, and then quantified again using the KAPA Library Quantification kit. Every immunoSEQ 96-well plate was sequenced on a separate single-read 150-cycle Illumina NextSeq 550 flow cell. Per the authors' processing: Because the immunoSEQ output held only junctional sequences and lacked quality scores, the filtering could not match the filtering applied to full-length reads. Sequences were annotated with PyIR, a Python wrapper for IgBLAST v1.9, using IMGT germline references to assign V/J genes and CDR3. Reads were filtered out if the reads had weak V/J assignments (E-value above 1e-6), no CDR3, stop codons, out-of-frame junctions, or ambiguous translated residues. A V3J clonotype was defined by an identical inferred V gene, J gene, and CDR3 amino acid sequence. Percentage overlap between repertoires was computed as shared unique clonotypes divided by the size of the smaller repertoire. RTK rarefaction, the Chao1 estimator, and Recon v2.1 estimates of unobserved clonotypes were used to assess repertoire richness. For all TCRbeta clonotypes obtained by the gDNA method from a few donors, generation probabilities were computed with OLGA. In TCRdb, the immuneACCESS table is reduced to in-frame sequences with V and J assigned. These tables do not hold every clone; where another copy was compared, an unresolved V gene accounts for under half, and the others remain unexplained. D and trimming come from the DNA, and the V and J calls and clone size come from that table. For this sample the table gives under 2.5 million clones, of which about nine tenths were detected only once. Clones ranked in the top ten supply about 0.36% of the sample.

The V and J ends are trimmed by 0 bases and 2 bases, leaving 11 bases between them. Taken from the germline V gene, the CDR1 and CDR2 loops are SGHDT and YYEEEE. Counted from cysteine to phenylalanine, this CDR3 has 15 amino acids. Only the CDR3 part of the read is kept: 45 bases, read in frame from the first base. As concerns this clone: This clone's antigen is unknown. Base-call qualities are not available, and no considerably larger clone is one nucleotide away.

Donors were healthy HIV-negative adults with no recently reported acute infections or vaccinations. Every donor was a Caucasian adult living in Nashville, Tennessee, USA. CD4+ T cells were enriched by magnetic negative selection, after which naive cells were positively selected on CD45RA and the negative fraction was taken as the memory subset. Blood was obtained by leukapheresis, after which PBMCs were separated by Ficoll-Histopaque density gradient centrifugation and cryopreserved in liquid nitrogen vapor phase. Analytical flow cytometry was used to check the purity and quantity of every magnetically sorted T cell population. Genomic DNA was isolated from each sorted fraction and quantified by UV absorbance on a Nanodrop 2000c.

The sequenced material came from naive CD4+ T cells from PBMCs. The sample's cell subset or site label, in plain terms: CD45RA+ positively selected. This receptor was obtained from a man younger than 35 in good health. Some clones in this sample may be carry-over from other donors' samples. The chain is encoded by TRBV5-6 joined to TRBJ1-2; no confident D gene assignment can be made. The DNA reads TGTGCCAGCAGCTTGGCAGGTCCAGTAAACTATGGCTACACCTTC. Its amino acids are CASSLAGPVNYGYTF. The CDR3 plus the reference TRBV5-6 and TRBJ1-2 genes for the other parts give the full variable domain: DAGVTQSPTHLIKTRGQQVTLRCSPKSGHDTVSWYQQALGQGPQFIFQYYEEEERQRGNFPDRFSGHQFPNYSSELNVNALLLGDSALYLCASSLAGPVNYGYTFGSGTRLTVV.